This T cell receptor (beta chain) stems from a study of T cells expressing NK-cell markers. In the study overall: HCMV seropositivity characterized most of the eight sequenced donors, and seronegativity one. Study conclusions and caveats: Of the CD8+ T cells in about 6 donors, about 1.0-7.5% belonged to dominant NKG2C+ clonotypes. The CD3+CD56-NKG2C+ fraction of a handful of donors was also led by these clonotypes.

From its re-call of the 5' RACE reads, TCRdb lists each CDR3 protein once, without DNA. This sample's table has 160,000 or so distinct CDR3 sequences. As for this clonotype: Its antigen is not identified.

The clonotype was recovered from a woman aged 18-69 years in good health. Sequenced sample: blood T cells: a sorted CD56 or NKG2C T cell subset, CD4+ or CD8+ T cells, or bulk PBMC T cells (not recorded which).

The CDR3 sequence is CASKLAGGIYNEQFF. The V gene is TRBV5-1, the J gene TRBJ2-1; with no DNA, the TCRdb D assignment of TRBD2 cannot be verified. Germline V gene sequence: CDR1 SGHRS, CDR2 YFSETQ. The CDR3 loop spans 15 amino acids.